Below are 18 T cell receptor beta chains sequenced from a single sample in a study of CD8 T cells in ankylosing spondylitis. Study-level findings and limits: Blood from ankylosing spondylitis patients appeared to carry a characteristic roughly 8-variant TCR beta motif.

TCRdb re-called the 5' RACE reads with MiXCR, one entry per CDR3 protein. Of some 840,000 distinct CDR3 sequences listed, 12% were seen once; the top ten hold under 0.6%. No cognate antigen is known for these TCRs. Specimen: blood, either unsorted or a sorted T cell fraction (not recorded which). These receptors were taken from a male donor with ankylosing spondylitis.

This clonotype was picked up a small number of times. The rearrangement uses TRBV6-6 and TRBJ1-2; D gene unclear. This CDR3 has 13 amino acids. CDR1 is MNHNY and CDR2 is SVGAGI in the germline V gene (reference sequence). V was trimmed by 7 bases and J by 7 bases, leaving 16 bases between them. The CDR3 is CASIPLVSGGYTF. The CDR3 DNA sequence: TGTGCCAGCATCCCCCTAGTCAGTGGTGGCTACACCTTC.

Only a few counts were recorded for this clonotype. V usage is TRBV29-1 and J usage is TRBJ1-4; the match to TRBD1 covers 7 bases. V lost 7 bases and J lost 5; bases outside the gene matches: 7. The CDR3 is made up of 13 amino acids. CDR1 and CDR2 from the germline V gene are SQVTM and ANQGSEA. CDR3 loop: CSATGQTNEKLFF. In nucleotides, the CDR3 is TGCAGCGCGACGGGACAGACAAATGAAAAACTGTTTTTT.

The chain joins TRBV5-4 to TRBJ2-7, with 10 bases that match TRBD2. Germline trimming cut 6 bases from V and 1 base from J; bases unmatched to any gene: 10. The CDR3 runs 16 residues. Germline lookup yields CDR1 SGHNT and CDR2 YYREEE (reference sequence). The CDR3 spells CASIKAGGSKSYEQYF. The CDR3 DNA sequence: TGTGCCAGCATAAAAGCGGGAGGGTCAAAATCCTACGAGCAGTACTTC.

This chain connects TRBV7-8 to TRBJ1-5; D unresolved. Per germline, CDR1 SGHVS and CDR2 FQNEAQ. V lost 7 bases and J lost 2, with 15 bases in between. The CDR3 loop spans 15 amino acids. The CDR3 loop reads CASTTRAWGNQPQHF. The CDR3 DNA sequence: TGTGCCAGCACCACTAGGGCTTGGGGCAATCAGCCCCAGCATTTT.

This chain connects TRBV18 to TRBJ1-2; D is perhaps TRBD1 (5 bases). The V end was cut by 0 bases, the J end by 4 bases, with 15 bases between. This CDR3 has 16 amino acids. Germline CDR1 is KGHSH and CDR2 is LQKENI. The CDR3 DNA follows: TGTGCCAGCTCACCACCTACGGGGACGGAGCTCTATGGCTACACCTTC. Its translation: CASSPPTGTELYGYTF.

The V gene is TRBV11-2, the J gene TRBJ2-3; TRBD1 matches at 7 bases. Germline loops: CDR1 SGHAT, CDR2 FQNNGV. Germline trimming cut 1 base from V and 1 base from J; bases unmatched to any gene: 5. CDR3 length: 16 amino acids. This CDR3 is CASSLGPGQRTDTQYF. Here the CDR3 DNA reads TGTGCCAGCAGCTTAGGCCCGGGACAGCGCACAGATACGCAGTATTTT. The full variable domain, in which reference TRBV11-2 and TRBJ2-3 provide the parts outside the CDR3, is EAGVAQSPRYKIIEKRQSVAFWCNPISGHATLYWYQQILGQGPKLLIQFQNNGVVDDSQLPKDRFSAERLKGVDSTLKIQPAKLEDSAVYLCASSLGPGQRTDTQYFGPGTRLTVL.

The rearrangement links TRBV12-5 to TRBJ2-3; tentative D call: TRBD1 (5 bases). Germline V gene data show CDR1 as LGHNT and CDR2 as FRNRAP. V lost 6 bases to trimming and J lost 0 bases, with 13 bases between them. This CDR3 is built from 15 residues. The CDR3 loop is CASGRGDSSTDTQYF. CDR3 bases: TGTGCTAGTGGAAGGGGCGACTCTAGCACAGATACGCAGTATTTT. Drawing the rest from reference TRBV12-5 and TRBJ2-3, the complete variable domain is DARVTQTPRHKVTEMGQEVTMRCQPILGHNTVFWYRQTMMQGLELLAYFRNRAPLDDSGMPKDRFSAEMPDATLATLKIQPSEPRDSAVYFCASGRGDSSTDTQYFGPGTRLTVL.

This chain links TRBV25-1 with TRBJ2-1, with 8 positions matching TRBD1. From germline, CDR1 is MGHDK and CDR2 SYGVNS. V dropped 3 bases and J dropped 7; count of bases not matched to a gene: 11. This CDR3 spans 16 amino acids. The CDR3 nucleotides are TGTGCCAGCAGTGATACCAGGGGGCGCAAAATTAATGAGCAGTTCTTC. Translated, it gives CASSDTRGRKINEQFF. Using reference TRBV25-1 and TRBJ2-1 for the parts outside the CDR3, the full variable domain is EADIYQTPRYLVIGTGKKITLECSQTMGHDKMYWYQQDPGMELHLIHYSYGVNSTEKGDLSSESTVSRIRTEHFPLTLESARPSHTSQYLCASSDTRGRKINEQFFGPGTRLTVL.

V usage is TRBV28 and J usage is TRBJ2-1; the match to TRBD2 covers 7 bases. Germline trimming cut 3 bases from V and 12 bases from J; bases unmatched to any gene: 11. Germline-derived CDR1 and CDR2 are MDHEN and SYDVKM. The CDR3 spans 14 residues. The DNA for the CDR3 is TGTGCCAGCAGTTTTCTGGCGGGGGAAATAGGGCAGTTCTTC. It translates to CASSFLAGEIGQFF. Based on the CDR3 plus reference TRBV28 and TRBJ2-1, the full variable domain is DVKVTQSSRYLVKRTGEKVFLECVQDMDHENMFWYRQDPGLGLRLIYFSYDVKMKEKGDIPEGYSVSREKKERFSLILESASTNQTSMYLCASSFLAGEIGQFFGPGTRLTVL.

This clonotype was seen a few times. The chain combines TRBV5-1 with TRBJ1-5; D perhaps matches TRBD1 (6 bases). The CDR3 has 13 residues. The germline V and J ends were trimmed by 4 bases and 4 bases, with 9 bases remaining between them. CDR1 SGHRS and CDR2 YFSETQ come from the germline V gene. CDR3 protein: CASSRTVNQPQHF. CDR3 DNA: TGCGCCAGCAGCCGGACAGTTAATCAGCCCCAGCATTTT.

CDR3 sequence: CSARWDSNTEAFF. The CDR3 nucleotides read TGCAGTGCTAGATGGGACAGTAACACTGAAGCTTTCTTT. The chain carries TRBV20-1 and TRBJ1-1, with 7 bases fitting TRBD1. Per germline, CDR1 DFQATT and CDR2 SNEGSKA (reference sequence). The length of the CDR3 is 13 residues. Trimming cost V 2 bases and J 2 bases; bases outside gene matches: 2.

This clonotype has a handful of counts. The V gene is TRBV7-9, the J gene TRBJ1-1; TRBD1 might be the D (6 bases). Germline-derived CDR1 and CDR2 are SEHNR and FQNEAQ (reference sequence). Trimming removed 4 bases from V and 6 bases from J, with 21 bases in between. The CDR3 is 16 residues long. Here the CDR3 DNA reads TGTGCCAGCAGCTCCCCCATGGGGGGCAGGGCGGCTGAAGCTTTCTTT. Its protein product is CASSSPMGGRAAEAFF.

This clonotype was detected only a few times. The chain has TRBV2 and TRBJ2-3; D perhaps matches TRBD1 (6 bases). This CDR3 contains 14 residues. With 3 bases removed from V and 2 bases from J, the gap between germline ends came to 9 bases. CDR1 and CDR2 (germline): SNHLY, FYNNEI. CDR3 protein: CASSEQGSTDTQYF. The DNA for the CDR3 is TGTGCCAGCAGTGAGCAGGGGTCCACAGATACGCAGTATTTT.

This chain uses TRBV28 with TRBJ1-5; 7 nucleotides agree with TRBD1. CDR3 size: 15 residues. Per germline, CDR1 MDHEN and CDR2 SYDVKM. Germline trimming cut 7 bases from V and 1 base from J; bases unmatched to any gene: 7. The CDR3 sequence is CASTGGRESNQPQHF. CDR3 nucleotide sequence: TGTGCCAGCACAGGGGGGAGGGAGAGCAATCAGCCCCAGCATTTT.

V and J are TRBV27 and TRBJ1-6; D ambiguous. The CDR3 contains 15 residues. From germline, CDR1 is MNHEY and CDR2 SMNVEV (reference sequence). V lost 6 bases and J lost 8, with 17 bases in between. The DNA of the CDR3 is TGTGCCAGCAGCCCCACCTTTCAGGCCGATTCACCCCTCCACTTT. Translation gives CASSPTFQADSPLHF.

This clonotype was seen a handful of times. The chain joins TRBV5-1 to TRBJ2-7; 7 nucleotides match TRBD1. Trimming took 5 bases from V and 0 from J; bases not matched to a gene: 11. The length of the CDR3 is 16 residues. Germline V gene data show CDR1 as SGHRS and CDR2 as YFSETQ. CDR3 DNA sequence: TGCGCCAGCAGACGGGACAGTTCATCCCTCTCCTACGAGCAGTACTTC. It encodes CASRRDSSSLSYEQYF.

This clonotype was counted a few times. The DNA for the CDR3 is TGCGCCAGCAGCCCGACAGGGGGGTACGAAAAACTGTTTTTT. Its protein product is CASSPTGGYEKLFF. The genes are TRBV5-1 and TRBJ1-4, with 9 bases lining up with TRBD1. Trimming cost V 4 bases and J 8 bases; bases outside gene matches: 6. In germline, CDR1 is SGHRS, CDR2 YFSETQ. This CDR3 is built from 14 residues.

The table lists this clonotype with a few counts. The CDR3 coding sequence is TGTGCCAGCAGCTTACCGGGGGATCAGGGGAACTATGGCTACACCTTC. Its protein product is CASSLPGDQGNYGYTF. V gene TRBV7-2 combines with J gene TRBJ1-2; weak D call: TRBD1 (6 bases). CDR1 is SGHTA and CDR2 is FQGNSA in the germline V gene. Trimming stripped 2 bases from V and 2 bases from J, with 15 bases between. This CDR3 has 16 residues.